This entry lists 10 T cell receptor beta chains sequenced from one sample in a study of Ad26.COV2.S vaccination and SARS-CoV-2 variants. Measured with immunoSEQ multiplex PCR; TCRdb has only the in-frame clones, and not every one. The sample has under 400,000 clones; around 86% are singletons. Treatment: 19 received Ad26.COV2.S at low or high dose, single or two shots; a few received placebo; per-sample allocation not given. Samples came from day 63 after the first vaccine or placebo injection. Here the sequenced sample was peripheral blood, taken in a trial of Ad26.COV2.S vaccine versus placebo. The receptor source for this set is a person aged 18-65 years who received the Ad26.COV2.S COVID-19 vaccine or a placebo.

The chain is built from TRBV5-1 and TRBJ2-3; unclear D gene. V was cut by 0 bases and J by 0 bases, with 5 bases left in between. Germline V CDR1 and CDR2: SGHRS, YFSETQ. This CDR3 region has 14 residues. The CDR3 here is CASSLVGSTDTQYF. In DNA, the CDR3 is TGCGCCAGCAGCTTGGTCGGTAGCACAGATACGCAGTATTTT. Using reference TRBV5-1 and TRBJ2-3 for the parts outside the CDR3, the full variable domain is KAGVTQTPRYLIKTRGQQVTLSCSPISGHRSVSWYQQTPGQGLQFLFEYFSETQRNKGNFPGRFSGRQFSNSRSEMNVSTLELGDSALYLCASSLVGSTDTQYFGPGTRLTVL.

As for this clone: The sample carries other DNA sequences with the same CDR3. The chain combines TRBV19 with TRBJ2-7; TRBD1 aligns across 9 bases. The CDR3 runs 14 residues. Germline V gene data show CDR1 as LNHDA and CDR2 as SQIVND (reference sequence). V shed 6 bases, J shed 2 bases, and the junction held 5 bases outside the gene matches. The CDR3 loop is CASSAGTGTYEQYF. In nucleotides, the CDR3 is TGTGCCAGTAGCGCCGGGACAGGGACCTACGAGCAGTACTTC. The entire variable domain, with the rest obtained from reference TRBV19 and TRBJ2-7, is as follows: DGGITQSPKYLFRKEGQNVTLSCEQNLNHDAMYWYRQDPGQGLRLIYYSQIVNDFQKGDIAEGYSVSREKKESFPLTVTSAQKNPTAFYLCASSAGTGTYEQYFGPGTRLTVT.

The CDR3 sequence: CASSLLGDEQFF. CDR3 sequence (DNA): TGTGCCAGCAGCTTATTAGGGGATGAGCAGTTCTTC. The V call is TRBV11-2, the J call TRBJ2-1; D possibly corresponds to TRBD1 (5 bases). V gave up 2 bases and J gave up 8 bases, with 7 bases separating them. From germline, CDR1 is SGHAT and CDR2 FQNNGV. This CDR3 region has 12 residues.

The chain uses TRBV5-1 and TRBJ2-1; TRBD1 might be the D (6 bases). The CDR3 is made up of 15 amino acids. Trimming removed 4 bases at V and 4 bases at J, with 15 bases between. The germline CDR1 and CDR2 sequences are SGHRS and YFSETQ. In DNA form, the CDR3 reads TGCGCCAGCAGCCCGACAGGCGAACAGTACAATGAGCAGTTCTTC. Its translation is CASSPTGEQYNEQFF. Full variable domain (missing parts from reference TRBV5-1 and TRBJ2-1): KAGVTQTPRYLIKTRGQQVTLSCSPISGHRSVSWYQQTPGQGLQFLFEYFSETQRNKGNFPGRFSGRQFSNSRSEMNVSTLELGDSALYLCASSPTGEQYNEQFFGPGTRLTVL.

This chain uses TRBV19 with TRBJ1-5; D might be TRBD1 (6 bases). The germline V gene has CDR1 LNHDA and CDR2 SQIVND (reference sequence). V was shortened by 8 bases and J by 0 bases, with 11 bases between the two germline ends. This CDR3 contains 14 residues. DNA for the CDR3: TGTGCCAGTCGCGGACAGATTAGCAATCAGCCCCAGCATTTT. Translation gives CASRGQISNQPQHF.

In DNA form, the CDR3 reads TGTGCCAGCAGCGTAGGTGTGACTGCTGCGTCCTCCTACGAGCAGTACTTC. Amino acid sequence: CASSVGVTAASSYEQYF. The V gene is TRBV9, the J gene TRBJ2-7; D remains ambiguous. The CDR3 is 17 amino acids. The V gene's germline CDR1 is SGDLS and CDR2 YYNGEE. The V and J ends lost 0 bases and 0 bases respectively, with 16 bases between them.

This chain's CDR3 is CASSYAQNTEAFF. For the CDR3, the DNA is TGTGCCAGCAGTTACGCCCAGAACACTGAAGCTTTCTTT. The chain joins TRBV6-5 to TRBJ1-1; no definite D call. The CDR3 consists of 13 residues. Trimming stripped 2 bases from V and 1 base from J, with 5 bases between. Per the germline V gene, CDR1 is MNHEY and CDR2 is SVGAGI.

The chain employs TRBV27 and TRBJ2-3; the D gene could be TRBD1 or TRBD2 (5 bases each). Germline V gives CDR1 MNHEY, CDR2 SMNVEV (reference sequence). The CDR3 extends over 16 amino acids. V lost 6 bases and J lost 2, with 18 bases in between. CDR3 DNA sequence: TGTGCCAGCAGGGGTCCAGGTTGGGACGACACAGATACGCAGTATTTT. Its protein is CASRGPGWDDTDTQYF.

This clone was detected a few times. The V gene is TRBV29-1, the J gene TRBJ1-5, with D maybe TRBD1 (5 bases). With 4 bases removed from V and 5 bases from J, the gap between germline ends came to 9 bases. Germline CDR1 is SQVTM and CDR2 is ANQGSEA. The CDR3 contains 12 residues. The CDR3 sequence: CSVGGRDQPQHF. The CDR3 region has the DNA TGCAGCGTTGGAGGCAGGGATCAGCCCCAGCATTTT.

This sequence joins TRBV6-1 and TRBJ2-7; D is unresolved. CDR3 length: 13 residues. The germline CDR1 and CDR2 sequences are MNHNS and SASEGT. With 1 base removed from V and 4 bases from J, the gap between germline ends came to 8 bases. This CDR3 reads CASSEVLVYEQYF. The CDR3 DNA reads as TGTGCCAGCAGTGAAGTGCTAGTTTACGAGCAGTACTTC.